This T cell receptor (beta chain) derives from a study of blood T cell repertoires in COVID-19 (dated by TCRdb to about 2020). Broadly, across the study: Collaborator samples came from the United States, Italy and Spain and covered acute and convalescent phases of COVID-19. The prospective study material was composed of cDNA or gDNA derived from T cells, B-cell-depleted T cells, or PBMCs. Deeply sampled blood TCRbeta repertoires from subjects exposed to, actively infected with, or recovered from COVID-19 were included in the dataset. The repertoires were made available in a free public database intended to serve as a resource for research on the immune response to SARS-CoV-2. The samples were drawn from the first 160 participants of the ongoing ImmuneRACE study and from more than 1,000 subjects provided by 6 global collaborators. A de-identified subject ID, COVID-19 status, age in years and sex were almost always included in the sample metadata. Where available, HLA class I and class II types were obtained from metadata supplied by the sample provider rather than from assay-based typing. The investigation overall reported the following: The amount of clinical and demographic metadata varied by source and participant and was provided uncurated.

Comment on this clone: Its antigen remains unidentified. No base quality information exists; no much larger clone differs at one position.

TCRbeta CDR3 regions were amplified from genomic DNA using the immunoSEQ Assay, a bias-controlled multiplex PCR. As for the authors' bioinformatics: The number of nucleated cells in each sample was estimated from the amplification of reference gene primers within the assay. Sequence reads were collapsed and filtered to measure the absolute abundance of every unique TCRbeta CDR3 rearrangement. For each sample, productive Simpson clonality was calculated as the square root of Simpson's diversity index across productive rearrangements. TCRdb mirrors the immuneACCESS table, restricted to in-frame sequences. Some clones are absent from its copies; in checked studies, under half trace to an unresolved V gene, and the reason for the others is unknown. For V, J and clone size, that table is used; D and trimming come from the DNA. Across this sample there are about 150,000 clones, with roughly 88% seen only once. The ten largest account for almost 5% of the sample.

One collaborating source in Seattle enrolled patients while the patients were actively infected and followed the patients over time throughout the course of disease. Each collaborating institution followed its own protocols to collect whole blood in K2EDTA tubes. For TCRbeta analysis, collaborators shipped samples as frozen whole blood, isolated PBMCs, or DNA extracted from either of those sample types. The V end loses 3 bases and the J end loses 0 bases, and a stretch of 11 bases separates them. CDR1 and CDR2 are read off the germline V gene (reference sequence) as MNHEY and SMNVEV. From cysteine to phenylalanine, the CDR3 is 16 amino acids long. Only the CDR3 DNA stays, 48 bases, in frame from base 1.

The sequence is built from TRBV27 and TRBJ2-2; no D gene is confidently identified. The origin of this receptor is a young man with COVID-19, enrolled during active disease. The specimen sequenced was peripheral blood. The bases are TGTGCCAGCAGTTTGCTCACCCCGGCGAACACCGGGGAGCTGTTTTTT. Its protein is CASSLLTPANTGELFF.